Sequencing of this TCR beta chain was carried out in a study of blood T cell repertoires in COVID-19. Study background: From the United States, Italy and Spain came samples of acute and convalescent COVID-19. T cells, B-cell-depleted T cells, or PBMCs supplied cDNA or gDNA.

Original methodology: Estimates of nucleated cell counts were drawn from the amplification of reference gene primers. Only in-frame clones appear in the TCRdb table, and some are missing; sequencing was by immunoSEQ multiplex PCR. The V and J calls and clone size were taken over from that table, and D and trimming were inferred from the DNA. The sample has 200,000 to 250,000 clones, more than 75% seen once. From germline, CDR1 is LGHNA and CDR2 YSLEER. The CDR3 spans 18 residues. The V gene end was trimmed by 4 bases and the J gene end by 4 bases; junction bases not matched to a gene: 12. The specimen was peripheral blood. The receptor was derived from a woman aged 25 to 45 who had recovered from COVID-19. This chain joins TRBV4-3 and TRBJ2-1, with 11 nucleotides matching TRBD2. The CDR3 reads CASSPESLAGAVYNEQFF. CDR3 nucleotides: TGCGCCAGCAGCCCAGAATCACTAGCGGGGGCCGTTTACAATGAGCAGTTCTTC.